The present TCR beta chain was sequenced within a study of T cell changes during pregnancy in multiple sclerosis. The table came from immunoSEQ multiplex PCR; TCRdb's copy has only in-frame clones and leaves some out. The profile shows about 11,000 clones, about 94% of them singletons. V shed 2 bases and J shed 7 bases, with 6 bases lying between them. Germline V CDR1 and CDR2: LGHNA, YNFKEQ. This CDR3 has 12 residues. The sample here was CD4+ T cells from peripheral blood mononuclear cells, taken before pregnancy. The TCR sequence derives from a female donor with multiple sclerosis, enrolled in a pregnancy study. The chain recombines TRBV4-2 with TRBJ2-1; D perhaps matches TRBD1 (5 bases). This CDR3 is CASSQRGNEQFF. CDR3 nucleotide sequence: TGTGCCAGCAGCCAAAGGGGTAATGAGCAGTTCTTC.